This T cell receptor beta chain was captured in a study of post-analysis software for immune sequencing data. Study information: Patients had relapsing-remitting, secondary progressive or progressive-relapsing multiple sclerosis; some lacked subtype.

Comments on this clonotype: The antigen remains unidentified. A much larger clone lies a single base off, so this may be a read error.

Prepared TCR beta cDNA libraries contained unique molecular identifiers. The source material, about 0.9 to 10 million T cells, gave rise to roughly 500,000 cDNA molecules. TCRdb itself ran the PCR reads through MiXCR, one entry per CDR3 protein. The sample yields hundreds of thousands of distinct CDR3 sequences, roughly 27% seen once. Study-wide findings and caveats: F-measure co-clustering was strong for batch-matched samples. The study found significantly lower normalized Chao1 diversity in multiple sclerosis patients than in controls.

The clonotype originates from a girl aged 5 to 17 with multiple sclerosis. The sequenced sample was blood.

In nucleotides, the CDR3 is TGCGCCAGCAGCTGGTTGGAGGGTGTCGACTACGAGCAGTACTTC. Translating gives CASSWLEGVDYEQYF. This sequence joins TRBV5-1 and TRBJ2-7; a weak D match, TRBD2 (6 bases). CDR3 length: 15 residues. Trimming removed 3 bases at V and 3 bases at J, with 16 bases between. The V gene's germline CDR1 is SGHRS and CDR2 YFSETQ. Combining the CDR3 with reference TRBV5-1 and TRBJ2-7 gives the whole variable domain KAGVTQTPRYLIKTRGQQVTLSCSPISGHRSVSWYQQTPGQGLQFLFEYFSETQRNKGNFPGRFSGRQFSNSRSEMNVSTLELGDSALYLCASSWLEGVDYEQYFGPGTRLTVT.